The source of this T cell receptor (beta chain) is a study of blood T cells in healthy people across ages. Findings of the study overall: Relative to aged donors, long-lived donors carried more naive CD4+ cells and displayed higher diversity.

It was with a sample-barcoded 5' primer and a J-beta primer mix that a second PCR of about 7 to 12 cycles was run. TCRdb processed the 5' RACE reads anew with MiXCR; each CDR3 protein has one entry. Found here are 780,000 or so distinct CDR3 sequences, roughly 25% of them singletons; the top ten hold approximately 3.7%. Staff drew ten milliliters of peripheral blood from each donor. The length of the CDR3 is 15 residues. Germline assignment: CDR1 SGHTA and CDR2 FQGNSA. Notes on this clonotype: Its specificity is unknown.

The same data also went into a second study, on T cells of mothers and their children.

The sample was blood. V usage is TRBV7-2 and J usage is TRBJ2-5; the D is unclear. Gene TRBJ2-7 matches the end of the DNA better, so the J call may be wrong. The source of this sequence is a boy between 5 and 17 years old in good health. The CDR3 nucleotides are TGTGCCAGCAGCTTAGGGAAAGAAATCTCGCACGAGCAGTACTTC. This sequence encodes CASSLGKEISHEQYF.